This passage covers 2 T cell receptor beta chains from one sample sequenced in a study of early T cells in non-severe SARS-CoV-2 infection. TCRdb independently ran MiXCR on the 5' RACE reads; one entry per CDR3 protein. The top ten hold about 4.2% of the sample, which has over 50,000 distinct CDR3 sequences, approximately 8% seen once. Material: whole blood. Receptors were obtained from an adult who was a healthcare worker with PCR-confirmed SARS-CoV-2 infection or an uninfected control (not recorded which).

This chain connects TRBV5-1 to TRBJ2-7, with D possibly TRBD2 on 5 matching bases. The germline V and J ends were trimmed by 0 bases and 6 bases, with 13 bases remaining between them. The germline gives CDR1 SGHRS, CDR2 YFSETQ. This CDR3 contains 14 residues. The chain's CDR3 is CASSLVEVGSEQYF. CDR3 coding DNA: TGCGCCAGCAGCTTGGTGGAGGTAGGGTCCGAGCAGTACTTC.

The chain couples TRBV21-1 to TRBJ1-6. TRBV21-1 is labeled a pseudogene. The CDR3 runs 11 residues. CDR3 DNA: TGTGCCAGCAACAAAAGAAAGCCTCTCCACTTT. Residues: CASNKRKPLHF.